This record concerns one T cell receptor (beta chain) sequence. What it recognizes is unknown. Trimming removed 4 bases from V and 6 bases from J, with 13 bases in between. Germline V gives CDR1 SGHRS, CDR2 YFSETQ. The CDR3 has 14 residues. This specimen belongs to a study of OX40 agonist ivuxolimab in advanced cancers. As for the study in general: Patients treated during dose escalation were battling hepatocellular carcinoma, melanoma, renal cell or head and neck cancer. Findings and limits, study-wide: Expanded clones were, on average, more numerous among CD8+ T cells than CD4+. In the 0.1-3.0 mg/kg groups, partial responders showed among the lowest expansion.

Data came from immunoSEQ multiplex PCR; TCRdb stores just in-frame clones and leaves some out. The table has 60,000 to 85,000 clones, more than 60% seen once. The receptor was isolated from an adult with an advanced solid tumor such as melanoma, head and neck, liver or kidney cancer. Sequencing used CD4+ or CD8+ T cells sorted from blood, obtained in a trial of the OX40 agonist ivuxolimab. The chain is built from TRBV5-1 and TRBJ2-2; possibly TRBD1 for D (6 bases). In DNA, the CDR3 is TGCGCCAGCAGCCTGACAGGAGTCCCCGGGGAGCTGTTTTTT. The encoded protein is CASSLTGVPGELFF. Full variable domain (missing parts from reference TRBV5-1 and TRBJ2-2): KAGVTQTPRYLIKTRGQQVTLSCSPISGHRSVSWYQQTPGQGLQFLFEYFSETQRNKGNFPGRFSGRQFSNSRSEMNVSTLELGDSALYLCASSLTGVPGELFFGEGSRLTVL.